Below, 19 T cell receptor beta chains from the same sample are listed, as sequenced in a study of T cells in Graves' hyperthyroidism and ophthalmopathy. TCR beta CDR3 sequences were amplified from RNA transcripts. Carried out on the TCR CDR3, a first-round RT-PCR used the HTBI primer set. TCRdb ran MiXCR on the multiplex PCR reads and lists one entry per CDR3 protein. Of more than 350,000 distinct CDR3 sequences in the sample, about 18% were seen once. The source material was blood. Source of these receptors: a woman in her twenties or thirties with Graves' hyperthyroidism that later progressed to Graves' ophthalmopathy.

There are many counts of this clonotype. The J gene is TRBJ1-1, the V gene TRBV18, with D perhaps matching TRBD1 (6 bases). V shed 7 bases and J shed 3 bases, with 15 bases lying between them. CDR1 and CDR2 (germline): KGHSH, LQKENI. This CDR3 is built from 14 residues. In DNA, the CDR3 is TGTGCCAGCTGCGCAAGGGGGGCGGACACTGAAGCTTTCTTT. It yields the protein CASCARGADTEAFF. Complete variable domain (other parts from reference TRBV18 and TRBJ1-1): NAGVMQNPRHLVRRRGQEARLRCSPMKGHSHVYWYRQLPEEGLKFMVYLQKENIIDESGMPKERFSAEFPKEGPSILRIQQVVRGDSAAYFCASCARGADTEAFFGQGTRLTVV.

There are many counts of this clonotype. This chain joins TRBV6-1 and TRBJ2-5; perhaps TRBD2 as D (5 bases). V was cut by 6 bases and J by 7 bases, with 12 bases left in between. Germline values: CDR1 MNHNS, CDR2 SASEGT. The CDR3 is 12 amino acids. This CDR3 reads CASRTGTGTQYF. Here the CDR3 DNA reads TGTGCCAGCAGGACGGGAACTGGGACCCAGTACTTC.

This clonotype was detected ten times or more. The chain combines TRBV28 with TRBJ2-5, with TRBD1 identical over 8 bases. The CDR3 consists of 15 residues. Germline V gives CDR1 MDHEN, CDR2 SYDVKM. V gave up 3 bases and J gave up 5 bases; unmatched junction bases: 8. The CDR3 DNA reads as TGTGCCAGCAGTTTGTCGGGACAGGTCATTGAGACCCAGTACTTC. The encoded protein is CASSLSGQVIETQYF.

There are many counts of this clonotype. The V and J genes are TRBV6-2 or TRBV6-3 and TRBJ1-6; D gene ambiguous. CDR1 is MNHEY and CDR2 is SVGEGT in the germline V gene. The CDR3 spans 15 residues. Trimming took 0 bases from V and 7 from J, leaving 10 bases between them. CDR3 protein: CASSYSIQTNSPLHF. The CDR3 region has the DNA TGTGCCAGCAGTTACTCGATACAGACCAATTCACCCCTCCACTTT.

The CDR3, as DNA: TGTGCCAGCAGCCCTAGCGGGGGGGATAGCACAGATACGCAGTATTTT. Residues: CASSPSGGDSTDTQYF. This sequence joins TRBV27 and TRBJ2-3; TRBD2 aligns across 12 bases. Germline CDR1 MNHEY, CDR2 SMNVEV (reference sequence). V was pared by 6 bases and J by 0 bases, with 4 bases of the junction left unmatched. The CDR3 loop spans 16 amino acids.

This clonotype was counted ten times or more. J is TRBJ2-5 and V is TRBV7-8, with D possibly matching TRBD2 (6 bases). The CDR3 totals 15 residues. Germline V gene lookup returns CDR1 SGHVS and CDR2 FQNEAQ. V lost 5 bases and J 5 bases, leaving 18 bases between the germline ends. In DNA, the CDR3 is TGTGCCAGCAGCCCGTCGGTCCGGGAGCGGGAGACCCAGTACTTC. Amino acids: CASSPSVRERETQYF.

This clonotype was picked up many times. The chain is built from TRBV6-5 and TRBJ2-2; tentatively, D is TRBD2 (5 bases). The length of the CDR3 is 12 residues. Germline CDR1 reads MNHEY; CDR2 reads SVGAGI. V dropped 7 bases and J dropped 6 bases, with 9 bases sitting between them. CDR3 coding DNA: TGTGCCAGCACCATCGGGGCCGGGGAGCTGTTTTTT. Translated: CASTIGAGELFF.

V and J are TRBV28 and TRBJ2-1, with TRBD2 matching 9 bases. There are 16 residues in the CDR3. V shed 7 bases and J 4 bases; nucleotides not matched to a gene: 11. Per the germline V gene, CDR1 is MDHEN and CDR2 is SYDVKM. CDR3 sequence (DNA): TGTGCCAGCATCACCATAGCGGGAGTCGGGTACAATGAGCAGTTCTTC. Translation: CASITIAGVGYNEQFF.

With regard to this clonotype: The CDR3 does not close with the conserved phenylalanine or tryptophan, likely indicating a read error. J is TRBJ1-4 and V is TRBV2, with a tentative D call TRBD1 (5 bases). Trimming cost V 6 bases and J 7 bases, with 15 bases left between them. The length of the CDR3 is 14 residues. Germline loops: CDR1 SNHLY, CDR2 FYNNEI. CDR3: CASSVFQGSEKLFL. The DNA of the CDR3 is TGTGCCAGCAGCGTGTTCCAGGGTTCTGAAAAACTGTTTCTT.

This clonotype showed up just a few times. This rearrangement joins TRBV6-1 to TRBJ1-5, with 7 bases aligning to TRBD1. Germline trimming cut 6 bases from V and 6 bases from J; bases unmatched to any gene: 5. Germline V CDR1 and CDR2: MNHNS, SASEGT. CDR3 length: 13 amino acids. Here the CDR3 DNA reads TGTGCCAGCAGGAACAGGGGAGCTCAGCCCCAGCATTTT. It yields the protein CASRNRGAQPQHF.

This clonotype was detected many times. This chain links TRBV15 with TRBJ2-1, with a weak D call TRBD1 (6 bases). Germline V gives CDR1 LNHNV, CDR2 YYDKDF (reference sequence). CDR3 length equals 16 residues. Between the trimmed V and J ends, which lost 1 base and 3 bases, there was a span of 13 bases. CDR3 residues: CATSRGGGVDYNEQFF. The CDR3 DNA reads as TGTGCCACCAGCAGAGGAGGGGGTGTCGACTACAATGAGCAGTTCTTC.

The chain uses TRBV20-1 and TRBJ2-3; D remains unclear. V dropped 6 bases and J dropped 2 bases, with 9 bases sitting between them. Germline V gene sequence: CDR1 DFQATT, CDR2 SNEGSKA (reference sequence). The CDR3 spans 12 residues. This CDR3 reads CSATLDTDTQYF. DNA of the CDR3: TGCAGTGCAACGCTAGACACAGATACGCAGTATTTT.

Only a few counts were recorded for this clonotype. The chain couples TRBV6-1 to TRBJ2-1; D is ambiguous. The ends were cut back, 5 bases at V and 6 bases at J, with 14 bases in the middle. Germline V gene lookup returns CDR1 MNHNS and CDR2 SASEGT. This CDR3 has 14 amino acids. The CDR3 reads CASSSWARVNEQFF. The CDR3 DNA sequence: TGTGCCAGCAGTTCCTGGGCTAGGGTCAATGAGCAGTTCTTC.

This clonotype came up many times. The chain employs TRBV2 and TRBJ2-3; TRBD2 matches 7 bases. Unmatched junction bases numbered 11, after V lost 5 bases and J lost 0 bases. The CDR3 is 17 residues long. The germline V gene encodes CDR1 SNHLY and CDR2 FYNNEI. CDR3 residues: CASSPSLSGLSTDTQYF. As DNA, the CDR3 is TGTGCCAGCAGTCCTTCCCTTAGCGGGCTGAGCACAGATACGCAGTATTTT.

J is TRBJ2-1 and V is TRBV6-1; D unclear. V shed 2 bases and J shed 9 bases, with 11 bases lying between them. CDR1 and CDR2 from the germline V gene are MNHNS and SASEGT. CDR3 length: 13 residues. The CDR3 nucleotides are TGTGCCAGCAGTGAAATCGTATCGGTTGAGCAGTTCTTC. Amino acid sequence: CASSEIVSVEQFF.

This clonotype was found a few times. CDR3 nucleotide sequence: TGTGCCAGCAGCCTCCGGGGGGCCTACTACAATGAGCAGTTCTTC. Its protein product is CASSLRGAYYNEQFF. The rearrangement links TRBV27 to TRBJ2-1; a weak D match, TRBD2 (7 bases). Germline V gene lookup returns CDR1 MNHEY and CDR2 SMNVEV (reference sequence). V lost 6 bases, J lost 3 bases, and 15 bases lay in between. There are 15 residues in the CDR3.

This clonotype was seen repeatedly, ten times or more. This chain uses TRBV5-1 with TRBJ1-2; TRBD1 might be the D (6 bases). Germline V gene data show CDR1 as SGHRS and CDR2 as YFSETQ. The CDR3 totals 14 residues. Between the trimmed V and J ends, which lost 2 bases and 3 bases, there was a span of 11 bases. CDR3 nucleotides: TGCGCCAGCAGCTTAGGACAGCGAGACTATGGCTACACCTTC. Protein product: CASSLGQRDYGYTF.

This clonotype was seen many times. The CDR3 DNA follows: TGTGCCAGCAGATCGGACTACGAGGGGGGCCGTGAGCAGTTCTTC. Its protein is CASRSDYEGGREQFF. This sequence joins TRBV28 and TRBJ2-1; D possibly uses TRBD1 or TRBD2 (6 bases each). This CDR3 comprises 15 residues. Trimming took off 6 bases at V and 9 bases at J, with 21 bases between the two ends. The germline V gene has CDR1 MDHEN and CDR2 SYDVKM.

This clonotype has a count of ten or more. This chain joins TRBV20-1 and TRBJ2-7, with TRBD2 as a possible D gene (7 bases). CDR3 size: 13 residues. V lost 5 bases and J lost 6, with 17 bases in between. The germline CDR1 and CDR2 sequences are DFQATT and SNEGSKA (reference sequence). In nucleotides, the CDR3 is TGCAGTGCTCCCCTTGGGAGGGGGGGCGAGCAGTACTTC. This sequence encodes CSAPLGRGGEQYF.